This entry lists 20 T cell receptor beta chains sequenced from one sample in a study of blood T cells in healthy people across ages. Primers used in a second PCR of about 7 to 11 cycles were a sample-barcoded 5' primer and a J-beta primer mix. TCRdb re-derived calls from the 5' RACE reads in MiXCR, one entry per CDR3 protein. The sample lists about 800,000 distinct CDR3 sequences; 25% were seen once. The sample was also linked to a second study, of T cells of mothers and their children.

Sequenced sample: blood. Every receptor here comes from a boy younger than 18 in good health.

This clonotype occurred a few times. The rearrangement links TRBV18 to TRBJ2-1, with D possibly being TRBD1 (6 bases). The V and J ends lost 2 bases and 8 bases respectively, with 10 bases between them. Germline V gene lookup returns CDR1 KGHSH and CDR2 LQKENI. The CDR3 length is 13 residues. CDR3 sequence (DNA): TGTGCCAGCTCACCATACAGGGCGGATGAGCAGTTCTTC. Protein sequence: CASSPYRADEQFF.

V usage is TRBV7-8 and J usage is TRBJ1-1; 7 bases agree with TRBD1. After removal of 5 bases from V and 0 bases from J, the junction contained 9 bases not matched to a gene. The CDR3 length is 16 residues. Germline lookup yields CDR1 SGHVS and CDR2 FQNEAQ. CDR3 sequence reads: CASSPSGTAMNTEAFF. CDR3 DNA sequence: TGTGCCAGCAGCCCGTCAGGGACAGCTATGAACACTGAAGCTTTCTTT.

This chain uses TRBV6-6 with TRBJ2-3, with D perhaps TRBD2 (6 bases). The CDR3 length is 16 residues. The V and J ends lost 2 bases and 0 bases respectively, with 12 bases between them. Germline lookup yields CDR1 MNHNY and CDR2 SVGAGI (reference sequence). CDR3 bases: TGTGCCAGCAGTTACCTGGGGGGATCTAGCACAGATACGCAGTATTTT. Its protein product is CASSYLGGSSTDTQYF.

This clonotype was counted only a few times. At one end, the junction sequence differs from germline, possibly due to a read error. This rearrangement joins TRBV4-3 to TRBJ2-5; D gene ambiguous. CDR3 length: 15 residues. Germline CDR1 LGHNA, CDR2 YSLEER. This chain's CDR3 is CASSQDVTRKETQYF. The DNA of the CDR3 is TGCGCCAGCAGCCAAGATGTGACCAGAAAAGAGACTCAGTACTTC.

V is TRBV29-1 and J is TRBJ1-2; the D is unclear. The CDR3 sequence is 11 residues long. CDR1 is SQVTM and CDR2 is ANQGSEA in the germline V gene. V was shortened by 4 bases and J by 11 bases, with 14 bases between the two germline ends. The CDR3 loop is CSVVEGSVYTF. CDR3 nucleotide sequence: TGCAGCGTTGTTGAAGGGTCCGTTTACACCTTC. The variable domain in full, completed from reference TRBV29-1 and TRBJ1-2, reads SAVISQKPSRDICQRGTSLTIQCQVDSQVTMMFWYRQQPGQSLTLIATANQGSEATYESGFVIDKFPISRPNLTFSTLTVSNMSPEDSSIYLCSVVEGSVYTFGSGTRLTVV.

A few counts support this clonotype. The CDR3 DNA reads as TGTGCCAGCAGTTTAAGGACAGATAGCTCCTACGAGCAGTACTTC. Its translation is CASSLRTDSSYEQYF. The rearrangement joins TRBV27 to TRBJ2-7; perhaps TRBD1 as D (6 bases). CDR1 and CDR2 (germline): MNHEY, SMNVEV (reference sequence). The CDR3 consists of 15 residues. Deletions cut 2 bases from V and 0 bases from J, with 11 bases between.

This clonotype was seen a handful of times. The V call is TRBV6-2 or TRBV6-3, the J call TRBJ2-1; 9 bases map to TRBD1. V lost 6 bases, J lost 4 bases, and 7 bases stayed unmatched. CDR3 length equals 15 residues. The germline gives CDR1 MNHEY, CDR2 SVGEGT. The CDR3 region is CASRRRDRAYNEQFF. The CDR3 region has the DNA TGTGCCAGCAGGCGCCGGGACAGGGCTTACAATGAGCAGTTCTTC.

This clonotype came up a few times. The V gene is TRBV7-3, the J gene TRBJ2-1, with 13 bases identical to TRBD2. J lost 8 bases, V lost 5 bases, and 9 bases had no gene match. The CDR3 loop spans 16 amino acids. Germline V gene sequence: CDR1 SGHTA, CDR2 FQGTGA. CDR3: CASSPGLAGAGYEQFF. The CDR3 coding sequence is TGTGCCAGCAGCCCCGGACTAGCGGGAGCCGGGTATGAGCAGTTCTTC.

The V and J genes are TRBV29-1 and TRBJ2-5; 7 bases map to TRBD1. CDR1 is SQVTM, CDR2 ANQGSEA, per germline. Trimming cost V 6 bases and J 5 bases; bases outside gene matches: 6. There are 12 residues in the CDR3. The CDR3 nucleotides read TGCAGCGTGTCGACAGGGTTGGAGACCCAGTACTTC. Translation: CSVSTGLETQYF.

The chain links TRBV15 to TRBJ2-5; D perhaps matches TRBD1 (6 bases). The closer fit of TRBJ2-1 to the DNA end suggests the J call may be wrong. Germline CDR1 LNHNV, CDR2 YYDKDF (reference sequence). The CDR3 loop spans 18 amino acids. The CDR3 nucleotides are TGTGCCACCAGCAGAGATCTGGGAGACAGGTTCCGCTCTAATGAGCAGTTCTTC. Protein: CATSRDLGDRFRSNEQFF.

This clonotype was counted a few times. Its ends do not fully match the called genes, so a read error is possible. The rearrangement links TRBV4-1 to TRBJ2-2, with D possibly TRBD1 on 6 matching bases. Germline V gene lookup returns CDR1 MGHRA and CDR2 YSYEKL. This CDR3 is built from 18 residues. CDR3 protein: CTSSQDRPGTWNTGELFF. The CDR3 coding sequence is TGCACCAGCAGCCAAGACAGGCCCGGGACATGGAACACCGGGGAGCTGTTTTTT.

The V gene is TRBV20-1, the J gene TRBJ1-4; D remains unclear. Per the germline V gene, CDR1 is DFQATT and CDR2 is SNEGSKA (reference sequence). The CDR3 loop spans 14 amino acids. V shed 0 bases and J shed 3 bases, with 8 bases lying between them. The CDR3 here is CSARDVDPNEKLFF. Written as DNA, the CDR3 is TGCAGTGCTAGAGATGTGGACCCTAATGAAAAACTGTTTTTT.

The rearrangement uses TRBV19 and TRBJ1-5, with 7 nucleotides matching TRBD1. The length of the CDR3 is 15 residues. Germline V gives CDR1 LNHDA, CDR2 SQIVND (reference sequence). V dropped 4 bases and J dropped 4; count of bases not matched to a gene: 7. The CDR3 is CASSTSVTGNQPQHF. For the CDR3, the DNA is TGTGCCAGTAGTACCTCCGTGACAGGGAATCAGCCCCAGCATTTT.

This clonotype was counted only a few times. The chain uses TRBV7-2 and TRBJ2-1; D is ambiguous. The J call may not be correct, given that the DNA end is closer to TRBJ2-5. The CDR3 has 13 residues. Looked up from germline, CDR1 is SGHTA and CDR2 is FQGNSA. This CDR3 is CASSQSSFTTQYF. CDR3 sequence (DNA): TGTGCCAGCAGCCAAAGTTCCTTTACAACCCAGTACTTC.

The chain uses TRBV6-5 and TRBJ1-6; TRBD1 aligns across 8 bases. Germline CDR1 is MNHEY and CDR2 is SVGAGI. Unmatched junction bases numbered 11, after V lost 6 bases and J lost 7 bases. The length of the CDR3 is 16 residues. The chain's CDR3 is CASRRDPGGWNSPLHF. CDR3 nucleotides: TGTGCCAGCAGAAGGGACCCAGGGGGCTGGAATTCACCCCTCCACTTT.

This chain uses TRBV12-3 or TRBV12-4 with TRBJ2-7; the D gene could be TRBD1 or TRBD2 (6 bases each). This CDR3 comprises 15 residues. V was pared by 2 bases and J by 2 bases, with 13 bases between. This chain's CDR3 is CASSLRGGPAYEQYF. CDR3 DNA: TGTGCCAGCAGTTTACGAGGGGGGCCCGCCTACGAGCAGTACTTC.

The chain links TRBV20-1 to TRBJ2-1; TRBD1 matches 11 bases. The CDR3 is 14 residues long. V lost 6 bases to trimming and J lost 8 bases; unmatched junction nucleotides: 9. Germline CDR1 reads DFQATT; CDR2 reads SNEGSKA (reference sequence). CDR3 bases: TGCAGTGCCCTAGGACAGGGGGCGGACCATGAGCAGTTCTTC. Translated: CSALGQGADHEQFF.

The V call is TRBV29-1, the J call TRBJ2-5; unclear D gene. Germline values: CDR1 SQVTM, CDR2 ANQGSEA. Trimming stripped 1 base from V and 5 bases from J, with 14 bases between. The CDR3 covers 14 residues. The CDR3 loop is CSVEVLTQEETQYF. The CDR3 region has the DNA TGCAGCGTTGAAGTATTAACTCAAGAGGAGACCCAGTACTTC.

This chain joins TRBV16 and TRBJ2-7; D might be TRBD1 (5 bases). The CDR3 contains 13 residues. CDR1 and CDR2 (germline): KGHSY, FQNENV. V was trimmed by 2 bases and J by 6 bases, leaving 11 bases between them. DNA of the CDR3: TGTGCCAGCAGCCAAATAGGGGCAAGCGAGCAGTACTTC. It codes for CASSQIGASEQYF.

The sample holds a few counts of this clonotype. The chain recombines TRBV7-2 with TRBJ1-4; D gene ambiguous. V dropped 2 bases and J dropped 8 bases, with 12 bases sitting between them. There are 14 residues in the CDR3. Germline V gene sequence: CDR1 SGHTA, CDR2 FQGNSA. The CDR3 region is CASSLRLFGEKLFF. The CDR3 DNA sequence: TGTGCCAGCAGCTTACGACTCTTCGGCGAAAAACTGTTTTTT.